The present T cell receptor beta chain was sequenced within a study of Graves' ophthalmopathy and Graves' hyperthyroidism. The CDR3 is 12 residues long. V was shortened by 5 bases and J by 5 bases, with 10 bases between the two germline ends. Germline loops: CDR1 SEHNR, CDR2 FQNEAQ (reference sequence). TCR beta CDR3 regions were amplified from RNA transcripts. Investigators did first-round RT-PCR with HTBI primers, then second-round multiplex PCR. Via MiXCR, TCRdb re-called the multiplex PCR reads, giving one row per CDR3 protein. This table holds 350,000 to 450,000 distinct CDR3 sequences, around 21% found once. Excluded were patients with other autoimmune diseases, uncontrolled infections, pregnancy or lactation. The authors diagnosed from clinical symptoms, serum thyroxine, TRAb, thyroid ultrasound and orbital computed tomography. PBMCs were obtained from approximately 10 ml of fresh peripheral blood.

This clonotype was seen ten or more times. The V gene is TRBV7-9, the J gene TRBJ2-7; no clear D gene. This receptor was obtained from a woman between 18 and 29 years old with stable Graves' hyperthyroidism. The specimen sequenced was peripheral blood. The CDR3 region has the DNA TGTGCCAGCAGCCGGACGTATCACGAGCAGTACTTC. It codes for CASSRTYHEQYF. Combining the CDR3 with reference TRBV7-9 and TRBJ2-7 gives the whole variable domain DTGVSQNPRHKITKRGQNVTFRCDPISEHNRLYWYRQTLGQGPEFLTYFQNEAQLEKSRLLSDRFSAERPKGSFSTLEIQRTEQGDSAMYLCASSRTYHEQYFGPGTRLTVT.